This TCR beta chain is from a study of T cell responses to AZD1222 COVID-19 vaccine. Study findings and constraints: Dominant CD4 TCR responses targeted spike regions 160-218 and 743-854. Seropositive AZD1222 recipients at baseline numbered only five or six. Most donors were white British, females outnumbered males, and clonal diversity was possibly underestimated.

This CDR3 is built from 16 residues. CDR1 and CDR2 (germline): LNHDA, SQIVND (reference sequence). Trimming cost V 6 bases and J 2 bases; bases outside gene matches: 13. Worth noting for this clone: Its cognate antigen is unknown.

Clones were read by immunoSEQ multiplex PCR, and TCRdb kept only the in-frame ones, dropping some. The table includes 160,000 or so clones, around 93% detected once. This sample comprised peripheral blood, obtained on day 0 of AZD1222 vaccination. This chain joins TRBV19 and TRBJ2-7; 7 bases fit TRBD1. The source of this sequence is an adult in good health. CDR3: CASSDKGGSRPYEQYF. The CDR3, as DNA: TGTGCCAGTAGCGATAAAGGGGGCAGTCGTCCCTACGAGCAGTACTTC.